These 19 T cell receptor beta chains share one sample of origin, sequenced in a study of blood T cell repertoires in COVID-19. Some clones are missing from TCRdb's copy, which holds only in-frame ones; the method was immunoSEQ multiplex PCR. The sample records fewer than 450,000 clones, 88% being singletons. Sequenced input: peripheral blood. The receptors shown here come from a woman aged 45-60 years with COVID-19, enrolled during active disease.

The rearrangement links TRBV5-8 to TRBJ1-6; tentatively, D is TRBD1 (6 bases). Deletions cut 4 bases from V and 12 bases from J, with 14 bases between. The CDR3 runs to 13 residues. Germline lookup yields CDR1 SGHTS and CDR2 YDEGEE. This CDR3 reads CASSLKQGLPLHF. CDR3 nucleotides: TGTGCCAGCAGCCTAAAACAGGGTTTACCCCTCCACTTT.

The rearrangement links TRBV12-5 to TRBJ1-5; TRBD1 is a possible D gene (6 bases). V was clipped by 4 bases and J by 8 bases, with 36 bases between them. CDR1 is LGHNT, CDR2 FRNRAP, per germline. This CDR3 has 21 amino acids. The CDR3 spells CASGSNPSTRDIDGERKPQHF. DNA for the CDR3: TGTGCTAGTGGTTCCAACCCCTCAACGAGGGACATCGACGGGGAGCGGAAGCCCCAGCATTTT.

Details on this clone: Other DNA sequences of this sample code for an identical CDR3. V gene TRBV6-1 combines with J gene TRBJ1-1; perhaps TRBD1 as D (5 bases). The CDR3 loop spans 13 amino acids. The germline V gene has CDR1 MNHNS and CDR2 SASEGT. V gave up 2 bases and J gave up 3 bases, with 7 bases separating them. CDR3 region: CASSESGDTEAFF. The CDR3 nucleotides are TGTGCCAGCAGTGAATCGGGGGACACTGAAGCTTTCTTT.

V usage is TRBV9 and J usage is TRBJ1-4; D gene uncertain. V gave up 4 bases and J gave up 0 bases, with 10 bases separating them. CDR3 length: 15 residues. Germline values: CDR1 SGDLS, CDR2 YYNGEE. The CDR3 DNA is TGTGCCAGCAGCCTCCACGGTGCAACTAATGAAAAACTGTTTTTT. This translates into CASSLHGATNEKLFF.

The CDR3 coding sequence is TGTGCCAGCAGGGTCGGACAGGGACTTAATGAAAAACTGTTTTTT. Amino acid sequence: CASRVGQGLNEKLFF. The chain combines TRBV6-5 with TRBJ1-4; 8 bases line up with TRBD1. After removal of 6 bases from V and 4 bases from J, the junction contained 7 bases not matched to a gene. This CDR3 is built from 15 residues. Germline V gene lookup returns CDR1 MNHEY and CDR2 SVGAGI.

V usage is TRBV27 and J usage is TRBJ2-2; 8 bases agree with TRBD1. The CDR3 sequence is 15 residues long. Unmatched junction bases numbered 7, after V lost 6 bases and J lost 4 bases. Germline values: CDR1 MNHEY, CDR2 SMNVEV (reference sequence). CDR3 nucleotide sequence: TGTGCCAGCAGCCCTCCGACAGGGGTCACCGGGGAGCTGTTTTTT. Its protein is CASSPPTGVTGELFF.

This chain uses TRBV30 with TRBJ1-5, with a weak D call TRBD1 (5 bases). V was trimmed by 1 base and J by 6 bases, leaving 10 bases between them. This CDR3 contains 13 residues. Germline CDR1 GTSNPN, CDR2 SVGIG (reference sequence). DNA of the CDR3: TGTGCCTGGAGTGAACTCCAGGGTCAGCCCCAGCATTTT. Translating gives CAWSELQGQPQHF.

This clone has a handful of counts. The gene calls are TRBV24-1 and TRBJ1-2; tentative D call: TRBD1 (6 bases). Trimming took off 1 base at V and 8 bases at J, with 16 bases between the two ends. Germline V gene sequence: CDR1 KGHDR, CDR2 SFDVKD. CDR3 length: 15 residues. The CDR3 here is CATSDLGSGEGGYTF. The CDR3 DNA reads as TGTGCCACCAGTGATTTAGGCTCAGGGGAAGGAGGCTACACCTTC.

As DNA, the CDR3 is TGTGCCAGCAGCCAGGGAGGAAGCTCCTACAATGAGCAGTTCTTC. Amino acids: CASSQGGSSYNEQFF. The chain combines TRBV6-5 with TRBJ2-1; D possibly corresponds to TRBD2 (6 bases). The CDR3 covers 15 residues. V shed 6 bases and J shed 0 bases, with 12 bases lying between them. The germline gives CDR1 MNHEY, CDR2 SVGAGI.

The genes are TRBV20-1 and TRBJ2-5; D gene unclear. The CDR3 has 11 amino acids. The germline gives CDR1 DFQATT, CDR2 SNEGSKA (reference sequence). The V and J ends lost 8 bases and 4 bases respectively, with 11 bases between them. The CDR3 here is CSSLERETQYF. Here the CDR3 DNA reads TGCAGTTCCCTCGAGAGAGAGACCCAGTACTTC.

This rearrangement joins TRBV5-6 to TRBJ1-2; 7 nucleotides agree with TRBD1. This CDR3 is built from 15 residues. V shed 0 bases, J shed 4 bases, and the junction held 6 bases outside the gene matches. The germline V gene encodes CDR1 SGHDT and CDR2 YYEEEE. The CDR3 DNA reads as TGTGCCAGCAGCTTGGGCAGGGGGGTCATCTATGGCTACACCTTC. Translated, it gives CASSLGRGVIYGYTF.

Points on this clone: The sample carries other DNA sequences with the same CDR3. The V and J genes are TRBV9 and TRBJ1-6; D unresolved. The V end lost 0 bases, the J end lost 0 bases, and 7 bases lay between the germline ends. The CDR3 sequence is 16 residues long. Looked up from germline, CDR1 is SGDLS and CDR2 is YYNGEE. In DNA form, the CDR3 reads TGTGCCAGCAGCGTAGGGAGAAGCTCCTATAATTCACCCCTCCACTTT. Translated: CASSVGRSSYNSPLHF.

Points on this clone: Other DNA sequences within the sample encode an identical CDR3. The chain combines TRBV7-8 with TRBJ1-1, with 7 bases aligning to TRBD1. CDR3 length: 13 amino acids. V shed 3 bases and J 4 bases; nucleotides not matched to a gene: 2. Germline V lookup: CDR1 SGHVS, CDR2 FQNEAQ. The CDR3 loop is CASSFRQGTEAFF. The CDR3 DNA reads TGTGCCAGCAGCTTCCGACAGGGCACTGAAGCTTTCTTT.

V is TRBV15 and J is TRBJ2-7; D is perhaps TRBD2 (6 bases). The CDR3 runs 12 residues. V was pared by 4 bases and J by 6 bases, with 10 bases between. Germline loops: CDR1 LNHNV, CDR2 YYDKDF (reference sequence). The CDR3 DNA sequence: TGTGCCACCAGCAAGACTAGAGGCGAGCAGTACTTC. The encoded protein is CATSKTRGEQYF.

This chain links TRBV4-1 with TRBJ2-2; the match to TRBD1 covers 9 bases. The CDR3 length is 15 residues. CDR1 is MGHRA and CDR2 is YSYEKL in the germline V gene. V lost 3 bases, J lost 4 bases, and 3 bases stayed unmatched. The CDR3 sequence is CASSQGQGPTGELFF. CDR3 DNA: TGCGCCAGCAGCCAGGGACAGGGCCCCACCGGGGAGCTGTTTTTT.

The rearrangement links TRBV27 to TRBJ2-1, with 10 nucleotides matching TRBD1. CDR3 length: 14 residues. V was clipped by 8 bases and J by 5 bases; unmatched bases: 6. Per the germline V gene, CDR1 is MNHEY and CDR2 is SMNVEV (reference sequence). CDR3 DNA: TGTGCCAGCGGCCGGGACAGGGGTGACAATGAGCAGTTCTTC. This gives the protein CASGRDRGDNEQFF.

This chain uses TRBV5-6 with TRBJ2-3; 7 nucleotides match TRBD1. V gave up 5 bases and J gave up 2 bases; unmatched junction bases: 5. Germline CDR1 reads SGHDT; CDR2 reads YYEEEE. The CDR3 has 14 residues. CDR3 loop: CASRRDRSTDTQYF. The CDR3 nucleotides are TGTGCCAGCAGACGGGACAGATCCACAGATACGCAGTATTTT.

A few counts support this clone. The rearrangement uses TRBV6-5 and TRBJ1-2; 11 bases fit TRBD1. The CDR3 extends over 16 amino acids. Trimming took 2 bases from V and 5 from J; bases not matched to a gene: 7. Germline lookup yields CDR1 MNHEY and CDR2 SVGAGI. CDR3 region: CASSYTRTGGAYGYTF. In DNA form, the CDR3 reads TGTGCCAGCAGTTACACCCGGACAGGGGGCGCGTATGGCTACACCTTC.

The rearrangement links TRBV5-1 to TRBJ1-4; unclear D gene. Deletions cut 0 bases from V and 10 bases from J, with 13 bases between. From germline, CDR1 is SGHRS and CDR2 YFSETQ. The CDR3 extends over 14 amino acids. CDR3 bases: TGCGCCAGCAGCTTGGACCAGACGCGCGGAAAACTGTTTTTT. Translating it yields CASSLDQTRGKLFF.